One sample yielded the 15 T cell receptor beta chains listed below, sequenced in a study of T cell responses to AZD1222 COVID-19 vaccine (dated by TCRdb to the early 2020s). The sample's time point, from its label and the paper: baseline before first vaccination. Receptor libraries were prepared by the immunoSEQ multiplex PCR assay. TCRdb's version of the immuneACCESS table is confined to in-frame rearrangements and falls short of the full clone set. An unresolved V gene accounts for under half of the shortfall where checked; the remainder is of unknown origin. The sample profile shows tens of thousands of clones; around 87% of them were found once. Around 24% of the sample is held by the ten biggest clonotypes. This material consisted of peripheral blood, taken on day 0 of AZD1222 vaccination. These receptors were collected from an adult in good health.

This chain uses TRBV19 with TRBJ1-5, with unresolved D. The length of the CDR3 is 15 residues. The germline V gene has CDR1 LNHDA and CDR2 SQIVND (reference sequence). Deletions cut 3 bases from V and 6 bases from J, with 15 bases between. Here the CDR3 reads CASSMMGVGGQPQHF. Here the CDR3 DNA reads TGTGCCAGTAGTATGATGGGTGTTGGTGGTCAGCCCCAGCATTTT. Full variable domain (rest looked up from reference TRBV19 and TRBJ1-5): DGGITQSPKYLFRKEGQNVTLSCEQNLNHDAMYWYRQDPGQGLRLIYYSQIVNDFQKGDIAEGYSVSREKKESFPLTVTSAQKNPTAFYLCASSMMGVGGQPQHFGDGTRLSIL.

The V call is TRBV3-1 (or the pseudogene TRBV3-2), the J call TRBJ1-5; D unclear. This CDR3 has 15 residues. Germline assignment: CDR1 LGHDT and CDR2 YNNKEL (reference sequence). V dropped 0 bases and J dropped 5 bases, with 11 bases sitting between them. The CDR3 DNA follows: TGTGCCAGCAGCCAAGATCTGGGCGTAGATCAGCCCCAGCATTTT. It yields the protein CASSQDLGVDQPQHF.

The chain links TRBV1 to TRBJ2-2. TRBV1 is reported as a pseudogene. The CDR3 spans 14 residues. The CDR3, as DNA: TGCACCAGCAGTCACTCCGGGCCGGCCGGGGAGCTGTTTTTT. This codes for CTSSHSGPAGELFF.

The DNA for the CDR3 is TGCGCCAGCAGTGAGCAGACTATTAATGGCTACACCTTC. It yields the protein CASSEQTINGYTF. This rearrangement joins TRBV10-2 to TRBJ1-2; D is uncertain. The CDR3 contains 13 residues. V dropped 2 bases and J dropped 6 bases, with 10 bases sitting between them. The V gene's germline CDR1 is WSHSY and CDR2 SAAADI.

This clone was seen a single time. The CDR3 is CASSLLGLGQPLGYEQYF. CDR3 DNA: TGTGCCAGCAGTTTATTAGGTTTGGGACAGCCGCTTGGTTACGAGCAGTACTTC. This chain uses TRBV27 with TRBJ2-7; TRBD1 matches 7 bases. V was pared by 1 base and J by 4 bases, with 16 bases of the junction left unmatched. The CDR3 runs 18 residues. Germline CDR1 reads MNHEY; CDR2 reads SMNVEV (reference sequence).

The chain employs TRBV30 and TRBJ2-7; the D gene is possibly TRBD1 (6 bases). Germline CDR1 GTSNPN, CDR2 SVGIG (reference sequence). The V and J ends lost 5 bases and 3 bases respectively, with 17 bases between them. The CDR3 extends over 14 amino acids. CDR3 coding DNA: TGTGCCTGGGTCCGAGGGGGATCGAGCTACGAGCAGTACTTC. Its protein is CAWVRGGSSYEQYF.

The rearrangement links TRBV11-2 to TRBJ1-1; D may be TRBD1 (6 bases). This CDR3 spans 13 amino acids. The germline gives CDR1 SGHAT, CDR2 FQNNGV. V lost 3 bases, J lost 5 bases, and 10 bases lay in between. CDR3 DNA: TGTGCCAGCAGCTTCAGGGGCGGGACTGAAGCTTTCTTT. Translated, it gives CASSFRGGTEAFF. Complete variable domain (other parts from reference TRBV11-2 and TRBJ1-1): EAGVAQSPRYKIIEKRQSVAFWCNPISGHATLYWYQQILGQGPKLLIQFQNNGVVDDSQLPKDRFSAERLKGVDSTLKIQPAKLEDSAVYLCASSFRGGTEAFFGQGTRLTVV.

CDR3 in DNA: TGCGCCAGCAGCCAAGATGGGCAGTTTGGCTACACCTTC. Amino acids: CASSQDGQFGYTF. This chain connects TRBV4-1 to TRBJ1-2, with D hard to call. Germline CDR1 reads MGHRA; CDR2 reads YSYEKL. This CDR3 has 13 residues. V lost 0 bases, J lost 7 bases, and 9 bases lay in between.

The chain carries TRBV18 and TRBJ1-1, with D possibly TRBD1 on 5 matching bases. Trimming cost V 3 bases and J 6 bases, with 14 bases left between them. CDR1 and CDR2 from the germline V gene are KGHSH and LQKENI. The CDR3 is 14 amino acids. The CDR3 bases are TGTGCCAGCTCACCGCCGGGGCTGGGCGCTGAAGCTTTCTTT. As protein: CASSPPGLGAEAFF.

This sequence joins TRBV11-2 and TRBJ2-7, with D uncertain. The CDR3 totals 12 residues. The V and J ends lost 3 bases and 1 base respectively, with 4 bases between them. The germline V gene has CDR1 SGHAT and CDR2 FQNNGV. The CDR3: CASSFGSYEQYF. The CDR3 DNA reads TGTGCCAGCAGCTTTGGATCCTACGAGCAGTACTTC.

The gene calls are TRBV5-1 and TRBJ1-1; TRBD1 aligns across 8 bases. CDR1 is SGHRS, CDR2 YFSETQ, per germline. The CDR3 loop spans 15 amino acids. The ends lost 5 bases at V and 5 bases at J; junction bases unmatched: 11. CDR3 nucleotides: TGCGCCAGCAGGCCAGACAGGGGAGGAGGGACTGAAGCTTTCTTT. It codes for CASRPDRGGGTEAFF.

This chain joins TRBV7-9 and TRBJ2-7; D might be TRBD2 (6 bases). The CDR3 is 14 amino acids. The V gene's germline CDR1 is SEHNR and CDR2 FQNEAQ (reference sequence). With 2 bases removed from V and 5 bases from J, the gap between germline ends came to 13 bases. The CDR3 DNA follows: TGTGCCAGCAGCTTAATGGGGGGTGTCGACGAGCAGTACTTC. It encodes CASSLMGGVDEQYF.

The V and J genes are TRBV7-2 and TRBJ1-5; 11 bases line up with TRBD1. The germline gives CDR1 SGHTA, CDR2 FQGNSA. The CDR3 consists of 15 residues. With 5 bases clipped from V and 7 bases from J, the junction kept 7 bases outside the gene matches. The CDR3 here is CASSGGTGGRQPQHF. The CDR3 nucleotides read TGTGCCAGCAGCGGGGGGACAGGGGGAAGACAGCCCCAGCATTTT.

Here the CDR3 reads CASRRTGNYGYTF. As DNA, the CDR3 is TGTGCCAGCAGGAGAACAGGGAACTATGGCTACACCTTC. V is TRBV25-1 and J is TRBJ1-2; the D gene is possibly TRBD1 (6 bases). Germline assignment: CDR1 MGHDK and CDR2 SYGVNS. V lost 6 bases, J lost 2 bases, and 10 bases lay in between. This CDR3 has 13 residues.

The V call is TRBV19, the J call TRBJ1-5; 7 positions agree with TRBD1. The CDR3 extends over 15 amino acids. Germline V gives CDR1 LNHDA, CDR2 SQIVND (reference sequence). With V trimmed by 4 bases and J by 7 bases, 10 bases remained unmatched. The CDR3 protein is CASSSPTGARQPQHF. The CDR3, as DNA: TGTGCCAGTAGTAGCCCTACAGGGGCCCGGCAGCCCCAGCATTTT.